This entry describes one TCR beta chain. Its antigen is unknown. This sample stems from a study of blood T cells in healthy people across ages. On the study more broadly: When template switching was applied, about one barcoded beta molecule was captured per two T cells. Study findings and constraints: Naive T cell percentage and TCR beta diversity correlated strongly. Unsorted PBMCs prevented conclusive naive versus antigen-experienced comparison.

The CDR3 covers 12 residues. Trimming took 5 bases from V and 7 from J, leaving 11 bases between them. Then a second PCR, running roughly 7 to 11 cycles, was carried out with a sample-barcoded 5' primer and a J-beta primer mix. Each cDNA was tagged by a template-switch adaptor containing 12 random nucleotides. Via MiXCR, TCRdb re-called the 5' RACE reads, giving one row per CDR3 protein. The sample yields about 780,000 distinct CDR3 sequences, 60% to 80% seen once. Sequencing used blood. This clonotype was sampled from a man in his thirties or forties in good health. The chain is built from TRBV12-3 or TRBV12-4 and TRBJ1-2, with D perhaps matching TRBD1 (6 bases). The CDR3 DNA reads as TGTGCCAGCAGTCCCGCAGGGGTTGGCTACACCTTC. Protein: CASSPAGVGYTF.